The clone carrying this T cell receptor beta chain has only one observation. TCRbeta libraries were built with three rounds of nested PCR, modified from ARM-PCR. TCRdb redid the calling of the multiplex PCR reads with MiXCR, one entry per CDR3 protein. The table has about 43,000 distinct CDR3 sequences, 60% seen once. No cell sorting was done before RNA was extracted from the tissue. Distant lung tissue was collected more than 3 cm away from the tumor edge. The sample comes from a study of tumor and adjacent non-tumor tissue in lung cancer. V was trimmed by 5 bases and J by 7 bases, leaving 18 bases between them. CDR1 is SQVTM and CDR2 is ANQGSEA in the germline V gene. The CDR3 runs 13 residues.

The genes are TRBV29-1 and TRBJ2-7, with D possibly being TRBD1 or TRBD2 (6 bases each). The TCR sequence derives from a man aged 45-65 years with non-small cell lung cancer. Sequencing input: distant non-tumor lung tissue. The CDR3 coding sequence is TGCAGCGTTACCATGGGGGGCCTGAGAGAGCAGTACTTC. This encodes CSVTMGGLREQYF.